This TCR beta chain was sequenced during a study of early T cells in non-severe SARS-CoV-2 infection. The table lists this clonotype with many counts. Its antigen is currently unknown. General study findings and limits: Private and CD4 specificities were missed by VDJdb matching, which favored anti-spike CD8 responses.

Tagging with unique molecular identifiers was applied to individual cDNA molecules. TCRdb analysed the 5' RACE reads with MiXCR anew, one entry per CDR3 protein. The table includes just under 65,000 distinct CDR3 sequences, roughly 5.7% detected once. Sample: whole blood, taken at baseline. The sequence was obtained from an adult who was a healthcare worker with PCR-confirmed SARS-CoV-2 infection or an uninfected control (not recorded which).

The DNA for the CDR3 is TGCAGCGTTGTAGTCGCCTCGACCTACGAGCAGTACTTC. Protein: CSVVVASTYEQYF. This chain joins TRBV29-1 and TRBJ2-7; D gene uncertain. The CDR3 runs to 13 residues. Per the germline V gene, CDR1 is SQVTM and CDR2 is ANQGSEA. V shed 4 bases and J shed 2 bases, with 12 bases lying between them.